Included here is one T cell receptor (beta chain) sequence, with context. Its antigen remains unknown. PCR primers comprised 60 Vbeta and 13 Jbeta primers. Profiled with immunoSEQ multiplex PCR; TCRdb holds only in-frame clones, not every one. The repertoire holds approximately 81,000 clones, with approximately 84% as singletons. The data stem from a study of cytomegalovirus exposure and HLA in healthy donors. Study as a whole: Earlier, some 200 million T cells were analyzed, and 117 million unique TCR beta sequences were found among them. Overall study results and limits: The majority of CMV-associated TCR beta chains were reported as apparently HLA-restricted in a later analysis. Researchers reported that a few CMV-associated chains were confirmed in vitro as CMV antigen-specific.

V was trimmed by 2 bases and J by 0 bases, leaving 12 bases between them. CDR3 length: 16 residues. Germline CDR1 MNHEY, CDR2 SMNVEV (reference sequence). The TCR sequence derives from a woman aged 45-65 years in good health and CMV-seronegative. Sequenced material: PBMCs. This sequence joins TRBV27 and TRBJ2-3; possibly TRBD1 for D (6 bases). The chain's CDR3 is CASSLQGGRSTDTQYF. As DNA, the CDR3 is TGTGCCAGCAGTTTACAAGGGGGACGCAGCACAGATACGCAGTATTTT.